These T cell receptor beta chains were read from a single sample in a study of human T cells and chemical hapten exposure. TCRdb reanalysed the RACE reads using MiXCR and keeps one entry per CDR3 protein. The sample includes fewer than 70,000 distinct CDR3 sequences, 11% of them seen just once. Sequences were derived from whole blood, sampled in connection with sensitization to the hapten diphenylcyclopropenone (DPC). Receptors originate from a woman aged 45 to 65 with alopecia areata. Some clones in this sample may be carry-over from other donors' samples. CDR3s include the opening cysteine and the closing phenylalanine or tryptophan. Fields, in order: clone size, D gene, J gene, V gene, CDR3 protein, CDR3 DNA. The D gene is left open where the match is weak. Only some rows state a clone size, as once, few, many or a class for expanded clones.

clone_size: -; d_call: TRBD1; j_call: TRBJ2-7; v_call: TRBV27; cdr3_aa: CASSSRQGRLGEQYF; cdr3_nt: TGTGCCAGCAGTTCCCGACAGGGACGACTTGGCGAGCAGTACTTC
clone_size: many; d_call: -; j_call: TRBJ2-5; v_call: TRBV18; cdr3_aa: CASSPQETQYF; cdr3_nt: TGTGCCAGCTCACCACAAGAGACCCAGTACTTC
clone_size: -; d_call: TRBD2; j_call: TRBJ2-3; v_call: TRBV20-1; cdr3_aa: CSARTLGLAGGLPDTQYF; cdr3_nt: TGCAGTGCTAGAACCTTGGGACTAGCGGGAGGTCTTCCAGATACGCAGTATTTT
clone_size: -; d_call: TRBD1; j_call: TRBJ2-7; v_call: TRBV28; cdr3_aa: CASTVTGLSSYEQYF; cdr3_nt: TGTGCCAGCACCGTGACAGGGCTAAGCTCCTACGAGCAGTACTTC
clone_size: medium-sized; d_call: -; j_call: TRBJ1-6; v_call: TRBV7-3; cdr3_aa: CASSSDGNSPLHF; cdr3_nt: TGTGCCAGCAGCTCGGACGGAAATTCACCCCTCCACTTT
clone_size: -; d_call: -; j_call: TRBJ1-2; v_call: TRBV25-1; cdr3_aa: CTSSEYPREVYYGYTF; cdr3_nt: TGTACCAGCAGTGAATATCCCAGGGAAGTTTACTATGGCTACACCTTC
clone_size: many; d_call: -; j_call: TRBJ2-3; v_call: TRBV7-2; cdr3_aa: CASSWSQGSRDTQYF; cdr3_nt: TGTGCCAGCAGCTGGAGTCAGGGGTCCAGAGATACGCAGTATTTT
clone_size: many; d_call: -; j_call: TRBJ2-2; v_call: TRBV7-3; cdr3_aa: CASSASRNTGELFF; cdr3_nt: TGTGCCAGCTCGGCGTCAAGGAACACCGGGGAGCTGTTTTTT
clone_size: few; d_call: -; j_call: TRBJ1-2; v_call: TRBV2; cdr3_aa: CASSEALGNYGYTF; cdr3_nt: TGTGCCAGCAGTGAAGCTTTGGGGAACTATGGCTACACCTTC
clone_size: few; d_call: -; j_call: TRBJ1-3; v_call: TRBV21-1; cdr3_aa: CASSKATPGNTIYF; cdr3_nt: TGTGCCAGCAGCAAAGCCACGCCTGGAAACACCATATATTTT
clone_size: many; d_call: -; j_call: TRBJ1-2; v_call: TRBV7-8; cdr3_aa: CASSLAGPLGYTF; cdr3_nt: TGTGCCAGCAGCTTAGCAGGGCCCCTGGGCTACACCTTC
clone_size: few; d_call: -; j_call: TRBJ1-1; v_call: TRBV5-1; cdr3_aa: CASRLGDSLNTEAFF; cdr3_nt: TGCGCCAGCCGCTTGGGTGACAGCCTGAACACTGAAGCTTTCTTT
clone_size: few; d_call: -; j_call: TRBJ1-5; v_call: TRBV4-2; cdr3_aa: CASSQVGRGGNQPQHF; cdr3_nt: TGTGCCAGCAGCCAAGTGGGCAGGGGTGGCAATCAGCCCCAGCATTTT
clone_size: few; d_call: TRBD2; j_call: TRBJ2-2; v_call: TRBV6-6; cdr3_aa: CASSYSLTSGNTGELFF; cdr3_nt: TGTGCCAGCAGTTACTCTCTTACTAGCGGGAACACCGGGGAGCTGTTTTTT
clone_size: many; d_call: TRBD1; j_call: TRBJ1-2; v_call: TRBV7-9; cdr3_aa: CASSQATGNYGYTF; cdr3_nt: TGTGCCAGCAGCCAAGCGACAGGGAACTATGGCTACACCTTC
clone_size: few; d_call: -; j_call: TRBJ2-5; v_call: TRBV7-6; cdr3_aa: CASSLGLGVGQETQYF; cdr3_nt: TGTGCCAGCAGCTTAGGTCTCGGGGTCGGCCAAGAGACCCAGTACTTC
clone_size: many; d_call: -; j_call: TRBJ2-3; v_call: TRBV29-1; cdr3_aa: CSATGQLGDTQYF; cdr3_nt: TGCAGCGCGACGGGTCAATTGGGAGATACGCAGTATTTT
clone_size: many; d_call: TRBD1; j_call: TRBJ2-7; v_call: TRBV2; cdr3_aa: CASKVTGAHEQYF; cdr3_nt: TGTGCCAGCAAAGTGACAGGGGCCCACGAGCAGTACTTC
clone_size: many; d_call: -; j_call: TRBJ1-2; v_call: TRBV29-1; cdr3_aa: CSVPRPGQNYGYTF; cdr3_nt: TGCAGCGTTCCACGACCGGGGCAAAACTATGGCTACACCTTC
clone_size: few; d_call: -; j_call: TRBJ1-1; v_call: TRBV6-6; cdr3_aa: CASSEQSNTEAFF; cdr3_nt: TGTGCCAGCAGTGAACAAAGCAACACTGAAGCTTTCTTT
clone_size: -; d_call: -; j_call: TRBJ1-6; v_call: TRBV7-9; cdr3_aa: CASSLRTALSPLHF; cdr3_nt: TGTGCCAGCAGCCTCCGGACAGCGTTATCACCCCTCCACTTT
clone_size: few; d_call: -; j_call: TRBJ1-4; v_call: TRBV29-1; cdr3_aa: CSVTQGSTNEKLFF; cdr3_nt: TGCAGCGTAACACAGGGATCTACTAATGAAAAACTGTTTTTT